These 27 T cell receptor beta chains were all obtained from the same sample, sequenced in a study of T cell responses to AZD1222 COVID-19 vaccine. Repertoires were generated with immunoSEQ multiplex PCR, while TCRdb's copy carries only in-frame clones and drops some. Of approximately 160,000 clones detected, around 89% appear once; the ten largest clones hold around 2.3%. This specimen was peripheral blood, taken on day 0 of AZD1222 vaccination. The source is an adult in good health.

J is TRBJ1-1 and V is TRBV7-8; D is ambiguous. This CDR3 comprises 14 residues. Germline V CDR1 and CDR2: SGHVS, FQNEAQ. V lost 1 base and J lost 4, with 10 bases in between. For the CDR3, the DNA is TGTGCCAGCAGCTTAGAAGTCAAGGGCACTGAAGCTTTCTTT. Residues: CASSLEVKGTEAFF.

The CDR3 is CASSLRPSGGTDTQYF. The CDR3 DNA is TGTGCCAGCAGCTTACGACCTAGCGGGGGCACAGATACGCAGTATTTT. This rearrangement joins TRBV7-2 to TRBJ2-3; 9 bases line up with TRBD2. With V trimmed by 2 bases and J by 1 base, 4 bases remained unmatched. CDR1 is SGHTA and CDR2 is FQGNSA in the germline V gene. This CDR3 is built from 16 residues.

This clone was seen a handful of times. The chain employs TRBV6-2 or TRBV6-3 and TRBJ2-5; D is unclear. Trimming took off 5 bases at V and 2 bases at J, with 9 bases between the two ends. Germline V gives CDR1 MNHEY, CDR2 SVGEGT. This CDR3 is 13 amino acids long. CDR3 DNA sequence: TGTGCCAGCAGTCCCAAAGAGCAAGAGACCCAGTACTTC. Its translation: CASSPKEQETQYF.

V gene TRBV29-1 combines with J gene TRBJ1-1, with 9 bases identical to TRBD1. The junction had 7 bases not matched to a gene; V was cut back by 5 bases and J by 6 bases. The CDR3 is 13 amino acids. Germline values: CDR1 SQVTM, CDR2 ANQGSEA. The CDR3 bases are TGCAGCGTTCCCGGACAGGGGTTCTCTGAAGCTTTCTTT. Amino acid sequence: CSVPGQGFSEAFF.

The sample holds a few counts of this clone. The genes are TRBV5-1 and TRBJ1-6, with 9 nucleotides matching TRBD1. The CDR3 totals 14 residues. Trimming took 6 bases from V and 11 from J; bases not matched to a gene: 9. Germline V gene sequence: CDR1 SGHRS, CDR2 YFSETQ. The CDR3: CASTYTGGSPPLHF. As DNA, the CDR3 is TGCGCCAGCACCTACACAGGGGGCTCTCCACCCCTCCACTTT.

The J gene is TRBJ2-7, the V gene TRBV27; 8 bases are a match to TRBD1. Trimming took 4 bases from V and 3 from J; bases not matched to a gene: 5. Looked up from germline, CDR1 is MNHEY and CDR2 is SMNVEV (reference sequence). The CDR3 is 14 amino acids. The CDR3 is CASSSSGTGYEQYF. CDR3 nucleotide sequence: TGTGCCAGCAGTTCATCCGGGACAGGCTACGAGCAGTACTTC.

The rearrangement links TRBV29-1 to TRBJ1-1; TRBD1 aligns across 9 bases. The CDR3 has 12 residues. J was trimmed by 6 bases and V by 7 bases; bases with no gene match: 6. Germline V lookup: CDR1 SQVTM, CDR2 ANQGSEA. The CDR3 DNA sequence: TGCAGCGCCTACAGGGGGCAATCTGAAGCTTTCTTT. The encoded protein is CSAYRGQSEAFF.

CDR3 nucleotides: TGTGCCAGCAGGGGCCCAGGGGGGAGAACTGAAGCTTTCTTT. Residues: CASRGPGGRTEAFF. J is TRBJ1-1 and V is TRBV28, with 7 bases identical to TRBD1. The CDR3 contains 14 residues. The V and J ends lost 6 bases and 5 bases, in that order; junction bases with no gene match: 9. Germline values: CDR1 MDHEN, CDR2 SYDVKM. Supplemented by reference TRBV28 and TRBJ1-1, the full variable domain reads DVKVTQSSRYLVKRTGEKVFLECVQDMDHENMFWYRQDPGLGLRLIYFSYDVKMKEKGDIPEGYSVSREKKERFSLILESASTNQTSMYLCASRGPGGRTEAFFGQGTRLTVV.

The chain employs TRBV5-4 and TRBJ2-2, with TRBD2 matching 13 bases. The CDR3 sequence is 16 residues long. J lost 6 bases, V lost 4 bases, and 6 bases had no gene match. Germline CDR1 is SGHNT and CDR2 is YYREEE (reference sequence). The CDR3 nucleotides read TGTGCCAGCAGCAGTGGACTAGCGGGAGTAGCCGGGGAGCTGTTTTTT. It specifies CASSSGLAGVAGELFF.

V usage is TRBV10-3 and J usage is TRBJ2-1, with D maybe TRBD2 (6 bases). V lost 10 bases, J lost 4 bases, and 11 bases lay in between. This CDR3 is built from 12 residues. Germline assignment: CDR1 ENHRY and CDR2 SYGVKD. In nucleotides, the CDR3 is TGTGCCACCGGGAGTCAATACAATGAGCAGTTCTTC. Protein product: CATGSQYNEQFF.

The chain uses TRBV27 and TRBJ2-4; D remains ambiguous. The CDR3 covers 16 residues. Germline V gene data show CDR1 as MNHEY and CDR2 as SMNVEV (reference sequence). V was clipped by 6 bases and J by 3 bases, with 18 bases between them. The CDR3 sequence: CASSSFGLSGKNIQYF. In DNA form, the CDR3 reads TGTGCCAGCAGCTCTTTCGGCCTCTCGGGCAAAAACATTCAGTACTTC.

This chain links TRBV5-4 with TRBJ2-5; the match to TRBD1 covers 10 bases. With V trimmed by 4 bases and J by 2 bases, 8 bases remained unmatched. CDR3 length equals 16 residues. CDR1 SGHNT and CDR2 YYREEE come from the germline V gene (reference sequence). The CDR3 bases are TGTGCCAGCAGCCCGCACGACAGGGGGCGGCAAGAGACCCAGTACTTC. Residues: CASSPHDRGRQETQYF.

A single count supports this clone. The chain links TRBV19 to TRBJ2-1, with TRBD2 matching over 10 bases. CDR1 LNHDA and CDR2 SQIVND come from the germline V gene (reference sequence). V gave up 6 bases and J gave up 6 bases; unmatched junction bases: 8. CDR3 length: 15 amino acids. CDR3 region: CASRHPGLASNEQFF. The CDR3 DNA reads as TGTGCCAGTAGGCACCCGGGACTAGCGTCCAATGAGCAGTTCTTC.

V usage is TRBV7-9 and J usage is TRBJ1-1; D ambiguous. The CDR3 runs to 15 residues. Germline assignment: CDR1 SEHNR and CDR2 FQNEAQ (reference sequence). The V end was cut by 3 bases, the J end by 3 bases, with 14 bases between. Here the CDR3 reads CASSFSVGFDTEAFF. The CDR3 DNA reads TGTGCCAGCAGCTTTTCCGTGGGGTTTGACACTGAAGCTTTCTTT.

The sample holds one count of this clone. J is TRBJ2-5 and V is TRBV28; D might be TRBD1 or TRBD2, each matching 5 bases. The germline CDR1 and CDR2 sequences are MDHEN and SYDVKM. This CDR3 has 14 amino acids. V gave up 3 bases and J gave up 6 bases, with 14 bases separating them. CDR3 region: CASSLGRVIQTQYF. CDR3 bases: TGTGCCAGCAGTTTGGGACGGGTGATCCAGACCCAGTACTTC.

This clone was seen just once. The CDR3 DNA reads as TGTGCCAGCAGCCAAGGCGGGGGAATCGGGGAAAAACTGTTTTTT. This codes for CASSQGGGIGEKLFF. This rearrangement joins TRBV3-1 (or the pseudogene TRBV3-2) to TRBJ1-4; TRBD1 is a possible D gene (5 bases). Germline loops: CDR1 LGHDT, CDR2 YNNKEL (reference sequence). The length of the CDR3 is 15 residues. V was pared by 1 base and J by 8 bases, with 14 bases between.

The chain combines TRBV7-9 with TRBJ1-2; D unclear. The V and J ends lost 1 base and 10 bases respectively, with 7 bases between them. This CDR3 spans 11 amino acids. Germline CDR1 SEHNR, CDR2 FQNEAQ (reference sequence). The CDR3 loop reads CASSLGIDYTF. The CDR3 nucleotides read TGTGCCAGCAGCTTAGGTATAGACTACACCTTC.

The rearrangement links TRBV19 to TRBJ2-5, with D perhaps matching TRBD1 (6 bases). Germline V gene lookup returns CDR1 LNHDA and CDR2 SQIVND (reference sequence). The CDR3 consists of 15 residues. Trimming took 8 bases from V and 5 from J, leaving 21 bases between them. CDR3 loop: CASRLSTGQGETQYF. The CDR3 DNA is TGTGCCAGTCGACTCTCGACGGGGCAGGGGGAGACCCAGTACTTC. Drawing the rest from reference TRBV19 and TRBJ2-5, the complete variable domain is DGGITQSPKYLFRKEGQNVTLSCEQNLNHDAMYWYRQDPGQGLRLIYYSQIVNDFQKGDIAEGYSVSREKKESFPLTVTSAQKNPTAFYLCASRLSTGQGETQYFGPGTRLLVL.

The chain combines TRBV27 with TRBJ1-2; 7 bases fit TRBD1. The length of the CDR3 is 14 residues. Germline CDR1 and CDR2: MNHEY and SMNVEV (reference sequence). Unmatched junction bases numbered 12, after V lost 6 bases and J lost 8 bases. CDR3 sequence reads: CASRIQGPGVGYTF. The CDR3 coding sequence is TGTGCCAGCAGGATACAGGGGCCCGGCGTGGGCTACACCTTC.

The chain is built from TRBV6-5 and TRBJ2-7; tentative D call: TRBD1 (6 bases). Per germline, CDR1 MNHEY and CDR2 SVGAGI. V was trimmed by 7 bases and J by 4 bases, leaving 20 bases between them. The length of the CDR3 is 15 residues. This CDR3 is CASTHGAGEGYEQYF. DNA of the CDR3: TGTGCCAGCACCCATGGGGCAGGGGAAGGGTACGAGCAGTACTTC.

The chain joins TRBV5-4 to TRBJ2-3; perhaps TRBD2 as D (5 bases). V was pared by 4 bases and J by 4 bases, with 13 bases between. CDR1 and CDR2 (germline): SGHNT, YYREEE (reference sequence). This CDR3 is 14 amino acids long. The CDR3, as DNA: TGTGCCAGCAGCCCGGGGATTAGGGCAGATACGCAGTATTTT. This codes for CASSPGIRADTQYF.

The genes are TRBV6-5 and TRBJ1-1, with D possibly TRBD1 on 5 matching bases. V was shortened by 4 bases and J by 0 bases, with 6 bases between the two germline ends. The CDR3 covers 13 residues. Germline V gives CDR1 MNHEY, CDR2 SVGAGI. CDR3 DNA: TGTGCCAGCAGTTGGGGGGTGAACACTGAAGCTTTCTTT. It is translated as CASSWGVNTEAFF.

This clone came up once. CDR3 in amino acids: CASSFAAGWNTEAFF. DNA of the CDR3: TGTGCCAGCAGCTTCGCCGCGGGGTGGAACACTGAAGCTTTCTTT. The chain has TRBV5-4 and TRBJ1-1; D call uncertain. CDR3 length equals 15 residues. Germline loops: CDR1 SGHNT, CDR2 YYREEE (reference sequence). Trimming pared 2 bases from V and 1 base from J, leaving 12 bases between.

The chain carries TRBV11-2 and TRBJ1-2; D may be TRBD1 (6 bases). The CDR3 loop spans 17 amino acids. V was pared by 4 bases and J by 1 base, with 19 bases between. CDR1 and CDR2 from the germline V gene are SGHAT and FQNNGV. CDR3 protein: CASSSYGGPGGNYGYTF. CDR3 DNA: TGTGCCAGCAGCTCCTACGGGGGGCCCGGTGGTAACTATGGCTACACCTTC.

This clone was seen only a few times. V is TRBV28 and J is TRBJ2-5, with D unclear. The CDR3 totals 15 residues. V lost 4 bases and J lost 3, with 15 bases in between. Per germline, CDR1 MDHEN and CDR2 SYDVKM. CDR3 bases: TGTGCCAGCAGTTCGAGGTTCCCAAAGGAAGAGACCCAGTACTTC. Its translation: CASSSRFPKEETQYF.

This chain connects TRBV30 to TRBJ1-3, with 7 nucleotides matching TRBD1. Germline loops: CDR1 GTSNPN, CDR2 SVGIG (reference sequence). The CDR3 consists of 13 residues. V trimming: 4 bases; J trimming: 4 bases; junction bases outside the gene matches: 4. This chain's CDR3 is CAWNRGVGNTIYF. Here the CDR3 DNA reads TGTGCCTGGAACAGGGGAGTAGGAAACACCATATATTTT.

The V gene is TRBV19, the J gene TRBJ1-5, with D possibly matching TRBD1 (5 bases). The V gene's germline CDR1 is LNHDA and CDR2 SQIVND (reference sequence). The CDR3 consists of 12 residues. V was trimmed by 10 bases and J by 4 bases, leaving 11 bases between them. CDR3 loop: CATRQTNQPQHF. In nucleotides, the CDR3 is TGTGCCACCAGACAGACGAATCAGCCCCAGCATTTT.